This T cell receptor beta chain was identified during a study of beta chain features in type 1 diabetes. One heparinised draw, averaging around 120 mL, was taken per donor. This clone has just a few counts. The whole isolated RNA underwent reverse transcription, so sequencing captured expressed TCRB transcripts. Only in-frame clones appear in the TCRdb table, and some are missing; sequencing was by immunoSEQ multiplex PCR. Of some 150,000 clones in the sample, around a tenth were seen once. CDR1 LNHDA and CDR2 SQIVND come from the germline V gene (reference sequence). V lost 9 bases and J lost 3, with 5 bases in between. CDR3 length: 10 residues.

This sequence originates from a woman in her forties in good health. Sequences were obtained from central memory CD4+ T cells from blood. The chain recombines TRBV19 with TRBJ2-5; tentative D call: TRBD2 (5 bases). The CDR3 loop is CASGEETQYF. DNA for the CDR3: TGTGCCAGCGGGGAAGAGACCCAGTACTTC. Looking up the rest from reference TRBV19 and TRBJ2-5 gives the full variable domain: DGGITQSPKYLFRKEGQNVTLSCEQNLNHDAMYWYRQDPGQGLRLIYYSQIVNDFQKGDIAEGYSVSREKKESFPLTVTSAQKNPTAFYLCASGEETQYFGPGTRLLVL.